This T cell receptor beta chain came from a study of shared clonotypes between healthy human individuals. Study-level information: The cohort had a couple of women and three men, ages 18 to 49.

The germline gives CDR1 MNHEY, CDR2 SMNVEV (reference sequence). Between the trimmed V and J ends, which lost 3 bases and 2 bases, there was a span of 14 bases. The CDR3 length is 15 residues. This clone was recorded a few times. Free of recent acute infections or vaccinations, the donors were healthy HIV-negative adults. Produced via immunoSEQ multiplex PCR; TCRdb's table is partial and in-frame only. The repertoire holds fewer than 1.4 million clones, with about 84% as singletons. The receptor was derived from a man between 18 and 35 years old in good health. Some clones in this sample may be carry-over from other donors' samples. V usage is TRBV27 and J usage is TRBJ2-7; D is undetermined. The specimen was memory CD4+ T cells from PBMCs. Subset indicated: CD45RA-negative fraction. Here the CDR3 DNA reads TGTGCCAGCAGTTTGAGGCCGGACGGGCCCTACGAGCAGTACTTC. Amino acid sequence: CASSLRPDGPYEQYF.